Following are 20 T cell receptor beta chains from one sample sequenced in a study of identical twins. Each CDR3 protein is one row after TCRdb ran MiXCR on the 5' RACE reads. The table lists approximately 680,000 distinct CDR3 sequences, 7% to 7.5% of them singletons. These sequences were also reported in another study, on yellow fever vaccine responses in identical twins.

Sequencing was carried out using PBMCs. The receptors here all came from a young woman in good health.

The genes are TRBV2 and TRBJ2-1; D gene ambiguous. Germline-derived CDR1 and CDR2 are SNHLY and FYNNEI. V gave up 3 bases and J gave up 5 bases, with 11 bases separating them. This CDR3 spans 14 amino acids. CDR3 sequence: CASSDQNKNNEQFF. CDR3 DNA: TGTGCCAGCAGTGATCAGAACAAAAACAATGAGCAGTTCTTC.

This clonotype occurred many times. V gene TRBV5-1 combines with J gene TRBJ2-1; D uncertain. Germline-derived CDR1 and CDR2 are SGHRS and YFSETQ. The CDR3 runs 14 residues. With 0 bases removed from V and 6 bases from J, the gap between germline ends came to 10 bases. The CDR3 DNA follows: TGCGCCAGCAGCTTGGCAGCAGCGCTCAATGAGCAGTTCTTC. This sequence encodes CASSLAAALNEQFF.

The chain links TRBV6-1 to TRBJ1-3; TRBD1 is a possible D gene (5 bases). The germline V gene encodes CDR1 MNHNS and CDR2 SASEGT. This CDR3 region has 15 residues. V lost 5 bases and J lost 0, with 11 bases in between. This CDR3 is CASSKQAYSGNTIYF. In DNA form, the CDR3 reads TGTGCCAGCAGTAAACAGGCCTACTCTGGAAACACCATATATTTT.

This clonotype was picked up a small number of times. V gene TRBV20-1 combines with J gene TRBJ1-1; D is uncertain. Per germline, CDR1 DFQATT and CDR2 SNEGSKA (reference sequence). Deletions cut 5 bases from V and 1 base from J, with 17 bases between. The CDR3 is 15 amino acids. Here the CDR3 reads CSAPQARRGNTEAFF. CDR3 DNA: TGCAGTGCTCCCCAGGCCCGGCGAGGGAACACTGAAGCTTTCTTT.

The sample holds a few counts of this clonotype. This sequence joins TRBV20-1 and TRBJ2-5, with TRBD2 identical over 8 bases. This CDR3 is built from 13 residues. Trimming at V came to 5 bases and at J to 5 bases, leaving 7 bases not matched to a gene. Germline lookup yields CDR1 DFQATT and CDR2 SNEGSKA (reference sequence). CDR3 sequence reads: CSAYTGGRETQYF. The CDR3 region has the DNA TGCAGTGCTTATACGGGGGGGCGGGAGACCCAGTACTTC.

This clonotype was seen only a few times. This chain uses TRBV7-2 with TRBJ2-3, with TRBD1 matching 8 bases. The CDR3 consists of 22 residues. CDR1 is SGHTA and CDR2 is FQGNSA in the germline V gene. The V segment lost 2 bases and the J segment 1 base; nucleotides outside the gene matches: 23. The CDR3 nucleotides read TGTGCCAGCAGCTTATTCGGTACAGGGGGGTTCGCGCGAAAGGAGCGCACAGATACGCAGTATTTT. Its protein is CASSLFGTGGFARKERTDTQYF.

The rearrangement links TRBV15 to TRBJ2-3; no definite D call. The CDR3 has 17 amino acids. The germline V and J ends were trimmed by 1 base and 0 bases, with 14 bases remaining between them. Germline V gene lookup returns CDR1 LNHNV and CDR2 YYDKDF (reference sequence). The CDR3 DNA sequence: TGTGCCACCAGCAGAGTCTCAGTCGAAAAAAGCACAGATACGCAGTATTTT. Protein product: CATSRVSVEKSTDTQYF.

This sequence joins TRBV7-2 and TRBJ2-2; 9 bases are shared with TRBD1. Germline V gives CDR1 SGHTA, CDR2 FQGNSA. CDR3 length: 15 amino acids. With V trimmed by 5 bases and J by 3 bases, 4 bases remained unmatched. CDR3 DNA sequence: TGTGCCAGCAGCACCCGGGACAGGGACACCGGGGAGCTGTTTTTT. This codes for CASSTRDRDTGELFF.

Regarding this clonotype: A read error may be the cause here, since a much bigger clone is one base away. The chain links TRBV3-1 to TRBJ2-7; no clear D. Germline assignment: CDR1 LGHDT and CDR2 YNNKEL (reference sequence). This CDR3 comprises 13 residues. The CDR3 spells CASSSTPTYEHYF. CDR3 nucleotide sequence: TGTGCCAGCAGCTCGACTCCTACCTACGAGCATTACTTC.

This clonotype has a handful of counts. The V call is TRBV5-6, the J call TRBJ2-5, with 10 bases aligning to TRBD2. V trimming: 2 bases; J trimming: 5 bases; junction bases outside the gene matches: 12. The CDR3 totals 17 residues. Germline-derived CDR1 and CDR2 are SGHDT and YYEEEE. This CDR3 is CASSFAPSGRNEETQYF. The CDR3 DNA is TGTGCCAGCAGCTTTGCGCCTAGCGGGAGAAATGAGGAGACCCAGTACTTC.

There are a few counts of this clonotype. The chain carries TRBV3-1 and TRBJ2-1; 10 nucleotides match TRBD1. J was trimmed by 1 base and V by 3 bases; bases with no gene match: 9. Looked up from germline, CDR1 is LGHDT and CDR2 is YNNKEL (reference sequence). This CDR3 is built from 18 residues. This chain's CDR3 is CASSHSRDRGPSYNEQFF. Written as DNA, the CDR3 is TGTGCCAGCAGCCATTCCCGGGACAGGGGCCCTTCCTACAATGAGCAGTTCTTC.

This clonotype was seen repeatedly, ten times or more. The chain's CDR3 is CASSVGANEQFF. CDR3 in DNA: TGTGCCAGCAGTGTAGGGGCTAATGAGCAGTTCTTC. The rearrangement joins TRBV2 to TRBJ2-1, with D possibly being TRBD1 (5 bases). Germline V CDR1 and CDR2: SNHLY, FYNNEI. CDR3 size: 12 residues. V was shortened by 4 bases and J by 7 bases, with 8 bases between the two germline ends.

This clonotype was observed many times. V gene TRBV29-1 combines with J gene TRBJ2-7; possible D gene TRBD1, 6 bases. Deletions cut 4 bases from V and 6 bases from J, with 22 bases between. Per the germline V gene, CDR1 is SQVTM and CDR2 is ANQGSEA. The CDR3 runs to 15 residues. CDR3 in amino acids: CSVAAMDSPAGEQYF. The CDR3 DNA follows: TGCAGCGTTGCGGCGATGGACAGTCCGGCCGGCGAGCAGTACTTC.

This clonotype turned up a few times. The chain recombines TRBV7-3 with TRBJ2-5, with D maybe TRBD2 (6 bases). Germline V gene lookup returns CDR1 SGHTA and CDR2 FQGTGA. The CDR3 spans 19 residues. Trimming left V 6 bases short and J 5 bases short, with 31 bases between. This chain's CDR3 is CASSYRGRLGLGEGETQYF. CDR3 nucleotides: TGTGCCAGCAGTTATCGTGGCCGATTGGGACTCGGAGAGGGGGAGACCCAGTACTTC.

This clonotype was detected many times. The chain combines TRBV24-1 with TRBJ2-3; 7 bases agree with TRBD1. CDR1 KGHDR and CDR2 SFDVKD come from the germline V gene. The CDR3 totals 16 residues. The J segment lost 3 bases and the V segment lost 4 bases, leaving 9 bases of the junction unmatched. For the CDR3, the DNA is TGTGCCACCAGTGACTCTAGACAGGGTTGGACAGATACGCAGTATTTT. The encoded protein is CATSDSRQGWTDTQYF.

There are a few counts of this clonotype. The chain employs TRBV12-3 or TRBV12-4 and TRBJ1-6; D is unclear. CDR3 length equals 15 residues. V was clipped by 5 bases and J by 0 bases, with 8 bases between them. CDR3 coding DNA: TGTGCCAGCAGTCGTCAGAACTCCTATAATTCACCCCTCCACTTT. It specifies CASSRQNSYNSPLHF.

The J gene is TRBJ2-7, the V gene TRBV20-1; tentatively, D is TRBD2 (6 bases). Per germline, CDR1 DFQATT and CDR2 SNEGSKA (reference sequence). CDR3 size: 11 residues. Trimming left V 5 bases short and J 5 bases short, with 10 bases between. CDR3 in DNA: TGCAGTGCTTACGCGGGGCACGAGCAGTACGTC. The encoded protein is CSAYAGHEQYV.

This clonotype was seen many times. The chain has TRBV29-1 and TRBJ1-1; 8 bases are a match to TRBD1. Germline V CDR1 and CDR2: SQVTM, ANQGSEA. There are 12 residues in the CDR3. V lost 3 bases to trimming and J lost 6 bases; unmatched junction nucleotides: 3. The CDR3 nucleotides are TGCAGCGTTGAGCAGGGGGCGGCTGAAGCTTTCTTT. This encodes CSVEQGAAEAFF. The variable domain in full, completed from reference TRBV29-1 and TRBJ1-1, reads SAVISQKPSRDICQRGTSLTIQCQVDSQVTMMFWYRQQPGQSLTLIATANQGSEATYESGFVIDKFPISRPNLTFSTLTVSNMSPEDSSIYLCSVEQGAAEAFFGQGTRLTVV.

This chain joins TRBV12-3 or TRBV12-4 and TRBJ2-7, with 7 nucleotides matching TRBD1. Trimming at V came to 5 bases and at J to 5 bases, leaving 6 bases not matched to a gene. The CDR3 has 13 amino acids. Here the CDR3 DNA reads TGTGCCAGCAGTCCACAGGGGTCCAACGAGCAGTACGTC. Translated, it gives CASSPQGSNEQYV.

The chain joins TRBV7-6 to TRBJ2-7; 10 bases fit TRBD2. Germline V gene lookup returns CDR1 SGHVS and CDR2 FNYEAQ. The length of the CDR3 is 15 residues. Trimming cost V 5 bases and J 4 bases; bases outside gene matches: 8. In DNA form, the CDR3 reads TGTGCCAGCAGCCGAACCGGGACTAGCGCTTACGAGCAGTACTTC. Protein: CASSRTGTSAYEQYF. The full variable domain, completed using reference TRBV7-6 and TRBJ2-7, is GAGVSQSPRYKVTKRGQDVALRCDPISGHVSLYWYRQALGQGPEFLTYFNYEAQQDKSGLPNDRFSAERPEGSISTLTIQRTEQRDSAMYRCASSRTGTSAYEQYFGPGTRLTVT.